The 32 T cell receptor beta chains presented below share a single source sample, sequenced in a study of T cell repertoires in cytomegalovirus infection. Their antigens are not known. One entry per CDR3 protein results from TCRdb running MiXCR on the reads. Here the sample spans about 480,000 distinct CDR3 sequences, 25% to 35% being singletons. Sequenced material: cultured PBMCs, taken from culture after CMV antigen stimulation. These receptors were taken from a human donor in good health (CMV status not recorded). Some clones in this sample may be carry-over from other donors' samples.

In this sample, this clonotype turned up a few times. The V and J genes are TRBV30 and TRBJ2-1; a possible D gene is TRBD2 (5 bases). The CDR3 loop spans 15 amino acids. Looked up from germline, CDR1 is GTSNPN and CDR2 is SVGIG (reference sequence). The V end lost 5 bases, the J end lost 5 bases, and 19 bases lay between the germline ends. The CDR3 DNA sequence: TGTGCCTGGGCGAATAATAGGCTAGCCGACAATGAGCAGTTCTTC. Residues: CAWANNRLADNEQFF.

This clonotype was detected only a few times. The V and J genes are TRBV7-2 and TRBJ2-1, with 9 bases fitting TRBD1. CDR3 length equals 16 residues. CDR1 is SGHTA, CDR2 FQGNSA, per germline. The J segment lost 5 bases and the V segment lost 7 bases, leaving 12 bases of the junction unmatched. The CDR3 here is CASNSQQRTGDNEQFF. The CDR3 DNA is TGTGCCAGCAACTCTCAGCAAAGGACAGGGGACAATGAGCAGTTCTTC.

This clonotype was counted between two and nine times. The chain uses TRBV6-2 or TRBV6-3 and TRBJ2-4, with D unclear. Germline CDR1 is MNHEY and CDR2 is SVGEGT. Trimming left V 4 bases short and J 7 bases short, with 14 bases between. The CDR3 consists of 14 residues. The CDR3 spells CASSSARIQNIQYF. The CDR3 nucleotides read TGTGCCAGCAGTTCGGCCCGGATACAGAACATTCAGTACTTC.

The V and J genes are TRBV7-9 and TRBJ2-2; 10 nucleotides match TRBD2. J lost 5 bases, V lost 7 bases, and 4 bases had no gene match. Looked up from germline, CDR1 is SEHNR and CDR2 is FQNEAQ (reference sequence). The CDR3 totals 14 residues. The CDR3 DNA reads TGTGCCAGCACTAGCGGGAGCGGAACCGGGGAGCTGTTTTTT. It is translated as CASTSGSGTGELFF.

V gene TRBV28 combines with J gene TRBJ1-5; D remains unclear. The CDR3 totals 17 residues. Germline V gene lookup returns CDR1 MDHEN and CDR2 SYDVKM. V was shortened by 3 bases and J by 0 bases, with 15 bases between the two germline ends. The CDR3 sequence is CASSFFQAPYSNQPQHF. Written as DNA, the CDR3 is TGTGCCAGCAGTTTTTTTCAGGCCCCTTATAGCAATCAGCCCCAGCATTTT.

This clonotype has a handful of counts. The CDR3 DNA follows: TGTGCCAGCAGCTTGGGGTTACAGCCAGATTCACCCCTCCACTTT. Translation: CASSLGLQPDSPLHF. The chain uses TRBV7-2 and TRBJ1-6; D remains ambiguous. V gave up 3 bases and J gave up 8 bases, with 14 bases separating them. The CDR3 extends over 15 amino acids. The germline CDR1 and CDR2 sequences are SGHTA and FQGNSA.

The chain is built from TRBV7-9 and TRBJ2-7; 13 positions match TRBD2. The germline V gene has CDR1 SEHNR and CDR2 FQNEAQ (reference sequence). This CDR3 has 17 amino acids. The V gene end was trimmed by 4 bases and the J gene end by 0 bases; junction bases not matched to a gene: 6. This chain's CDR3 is CASSSGTSGIPSYEQYF. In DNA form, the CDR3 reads TGTGCCAGCAGCTCCGGGACTAGCGGGATCCCCTCCTACGAGCAGTACTTC.

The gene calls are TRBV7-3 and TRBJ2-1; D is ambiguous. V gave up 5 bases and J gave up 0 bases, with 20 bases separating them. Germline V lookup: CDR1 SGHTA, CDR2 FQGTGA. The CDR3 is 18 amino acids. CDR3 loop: CASSAMAPGSSSYNEQFF. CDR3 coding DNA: TGTGCCAGCAGCGCAATGGCTCCCGGATCGAGCTCCTACAATGAGCAGTTCTTC.

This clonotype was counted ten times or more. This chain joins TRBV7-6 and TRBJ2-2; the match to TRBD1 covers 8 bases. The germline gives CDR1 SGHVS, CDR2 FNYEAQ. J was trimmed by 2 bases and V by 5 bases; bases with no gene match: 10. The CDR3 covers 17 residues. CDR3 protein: CASSLRQGTRNTGELFF. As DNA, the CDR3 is TGTGCCAGCAGCCTAAGACAGGGGACCCGAAACACCGGGGAGCTGTTTTTT.

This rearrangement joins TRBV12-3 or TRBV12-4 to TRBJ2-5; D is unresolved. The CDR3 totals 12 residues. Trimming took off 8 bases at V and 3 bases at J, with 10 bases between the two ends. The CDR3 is CASGTREETQYF. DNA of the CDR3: TGTGCCAGCGGTACCCGGGAAGAGACCCAGTACTTC.

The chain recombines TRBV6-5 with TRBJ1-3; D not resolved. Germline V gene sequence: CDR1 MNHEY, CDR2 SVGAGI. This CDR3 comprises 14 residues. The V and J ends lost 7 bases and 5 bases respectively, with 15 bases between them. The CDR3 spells CASTGSPPRNTIYF. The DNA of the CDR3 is TGTGCCAGCACCGGGAGCCCGCCCCGAAACACCATATATTTT.

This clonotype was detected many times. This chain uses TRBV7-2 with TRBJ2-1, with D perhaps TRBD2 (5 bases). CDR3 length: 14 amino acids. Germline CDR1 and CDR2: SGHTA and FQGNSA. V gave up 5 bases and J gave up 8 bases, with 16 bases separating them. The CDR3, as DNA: TGTGCCAGCAGCAAAGAGCAGCGGCCCCATGAGCAGTTCTTC. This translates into CASSKEQRPHEQFF.

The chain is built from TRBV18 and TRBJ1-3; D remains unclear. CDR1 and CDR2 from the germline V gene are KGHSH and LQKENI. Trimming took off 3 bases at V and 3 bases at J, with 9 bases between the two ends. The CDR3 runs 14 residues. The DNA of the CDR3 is TGTGCCAGCTCACCCCCATCGATTGGAAACACCATATATTTT. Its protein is CASSPPSIGNTIYF.

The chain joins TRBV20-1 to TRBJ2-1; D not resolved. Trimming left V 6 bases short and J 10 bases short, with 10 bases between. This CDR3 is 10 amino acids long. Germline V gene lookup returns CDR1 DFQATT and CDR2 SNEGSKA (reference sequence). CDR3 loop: CSAGRTEQFF. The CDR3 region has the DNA TGCAGTGCGGGCCGAACCGAGCAGTTCTTC.

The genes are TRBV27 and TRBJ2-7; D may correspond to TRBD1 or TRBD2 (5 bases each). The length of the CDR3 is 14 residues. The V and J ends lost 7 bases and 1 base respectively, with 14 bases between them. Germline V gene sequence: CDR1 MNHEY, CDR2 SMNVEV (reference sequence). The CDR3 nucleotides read TGTGCCAGCAAGTCGAGGGGTGGATCCTACGAGCAGTACGTC. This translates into CASKSRGGSYEQYV.

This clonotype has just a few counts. The CDR3, as DNA: TGTGCCAGCAGCTTACAACAGGGGGCAGATACGCAGTATTTT. Translation gives CASSLQQGADTQYF. This chain links TRBV11-2 with TRBJ2-3; TRBD1 aligns across 8 bases. CDR3 length: 14 amino acids. Germline values: CDR1 SGHAT, CDR2 FQNNGV. After removal of 2 bases from V and 4 bases from J, the junction contained 2 bases not matched to a gene. Full variable domain (remainder filled in from reference TRBV11-2 and TRBJ2-3): EAGVAQSPRYKIIEKRQSVAFWCNPISGHATLYWYQQILGQGPKLLIQFQNNGVVDDSQLPKDRFSAERLKGVDSTLKIQPAKLEDSAVYLCASSLQQGADTQYFGPGTRLTVL.

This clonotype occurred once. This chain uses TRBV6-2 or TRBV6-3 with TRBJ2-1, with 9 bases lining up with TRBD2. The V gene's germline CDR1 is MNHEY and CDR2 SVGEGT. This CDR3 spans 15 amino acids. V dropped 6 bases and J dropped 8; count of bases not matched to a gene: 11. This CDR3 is CASSVSGGRAHEQFF. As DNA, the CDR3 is TGTGCCAGCAGCGTATCGGGCGGGAGGGCCCATGAGCAGTTCTTC.

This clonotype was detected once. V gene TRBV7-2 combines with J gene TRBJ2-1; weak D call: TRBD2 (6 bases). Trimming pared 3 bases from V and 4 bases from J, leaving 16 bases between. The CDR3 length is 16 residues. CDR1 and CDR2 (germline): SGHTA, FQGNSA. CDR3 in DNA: TGTGCCAGCAGCTTTGCGGGACCTGCACTTTACAATGAGCAGTTCTTC. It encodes CASSFAGPALYNEQFF.

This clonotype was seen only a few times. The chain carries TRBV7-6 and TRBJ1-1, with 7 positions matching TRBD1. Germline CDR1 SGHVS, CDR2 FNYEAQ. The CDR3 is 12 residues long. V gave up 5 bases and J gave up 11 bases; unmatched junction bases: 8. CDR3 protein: CASSDRQGPAFF. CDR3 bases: TGTGCCAGCAGCGATCGACAGGGACCGGCTTTCTTT.

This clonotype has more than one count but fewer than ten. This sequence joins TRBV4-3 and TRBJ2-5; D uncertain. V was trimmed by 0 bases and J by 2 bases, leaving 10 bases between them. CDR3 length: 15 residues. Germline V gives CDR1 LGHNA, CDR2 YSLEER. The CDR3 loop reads CASSQDPLGQETQYF. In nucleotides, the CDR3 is TGCGCCAGCAGCCAAGATCCCCTGGGGCAAGAGACCCAGTACTTC.

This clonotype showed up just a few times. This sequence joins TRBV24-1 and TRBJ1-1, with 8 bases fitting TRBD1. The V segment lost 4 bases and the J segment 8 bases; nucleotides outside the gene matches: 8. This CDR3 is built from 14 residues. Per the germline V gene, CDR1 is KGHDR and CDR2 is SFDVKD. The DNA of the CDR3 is TGTGCCACCAGTGACCCCCGGGACAGGTCCGAAGCTTTCTTT. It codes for CATSDPRDRSEAFF.

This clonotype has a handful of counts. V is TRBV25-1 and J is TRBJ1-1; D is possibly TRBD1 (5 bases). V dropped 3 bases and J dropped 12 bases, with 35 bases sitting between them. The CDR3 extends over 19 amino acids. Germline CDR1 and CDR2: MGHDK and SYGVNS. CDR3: CASSDHRGGGDHTIQRSFF. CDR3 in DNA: TGTGCCAGCAGTGACCACCGGGGGGGGGGAGACCATACAATTCAGCGGTCTTTCTTT.

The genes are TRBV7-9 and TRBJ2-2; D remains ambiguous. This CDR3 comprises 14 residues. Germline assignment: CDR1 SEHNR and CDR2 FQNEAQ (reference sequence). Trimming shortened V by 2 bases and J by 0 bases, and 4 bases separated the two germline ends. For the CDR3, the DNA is TGTGCCAGCAGCTTAATGGCGAACACCGGGGAGCTGTTTTTT. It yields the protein CASSLMANTGELFF.

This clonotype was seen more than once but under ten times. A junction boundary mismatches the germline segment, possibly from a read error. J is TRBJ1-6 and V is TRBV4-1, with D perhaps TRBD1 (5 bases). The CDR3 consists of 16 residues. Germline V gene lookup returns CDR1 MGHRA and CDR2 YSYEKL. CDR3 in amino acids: CASSQVWTDNNSPLHF. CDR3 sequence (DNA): TGTGCCAGCAGCCAAGTATGGACGGACAACAATTCACCCCTCCACTTT.

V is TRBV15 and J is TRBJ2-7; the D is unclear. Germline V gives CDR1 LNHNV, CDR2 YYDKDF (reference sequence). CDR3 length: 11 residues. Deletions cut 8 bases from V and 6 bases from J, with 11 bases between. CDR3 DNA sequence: TGTGCCACCTCGGACCATCTCGAGCAGTACTTC. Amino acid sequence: CATSDHLEQYF.

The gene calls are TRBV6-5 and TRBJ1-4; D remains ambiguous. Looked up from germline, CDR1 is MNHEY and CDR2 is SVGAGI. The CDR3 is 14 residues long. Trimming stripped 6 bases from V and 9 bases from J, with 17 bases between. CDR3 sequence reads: CASSPGSVRQKLFF. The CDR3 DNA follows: TGTGCCAGCAGCCCAGGTTCGGTTAGGCAAAAACTGTTTTTT.

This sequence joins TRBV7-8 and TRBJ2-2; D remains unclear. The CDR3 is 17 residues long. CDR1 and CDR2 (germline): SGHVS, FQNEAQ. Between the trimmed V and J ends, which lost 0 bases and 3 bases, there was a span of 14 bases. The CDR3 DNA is TGTGCCAGCAGCTTAGCCAGAATTATAGGTTACACCGGGGAGCTGTTTTTT. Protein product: CASSLARIIGYTGELFF.

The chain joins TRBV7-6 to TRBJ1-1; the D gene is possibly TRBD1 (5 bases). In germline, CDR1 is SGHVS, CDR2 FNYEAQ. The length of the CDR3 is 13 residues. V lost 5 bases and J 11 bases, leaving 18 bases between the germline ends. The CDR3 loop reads CASSPPGALDAFF. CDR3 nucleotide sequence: TGTGCCAGCAGCCCCCCTGGGGCTCTTGACGCTTTCTTT.

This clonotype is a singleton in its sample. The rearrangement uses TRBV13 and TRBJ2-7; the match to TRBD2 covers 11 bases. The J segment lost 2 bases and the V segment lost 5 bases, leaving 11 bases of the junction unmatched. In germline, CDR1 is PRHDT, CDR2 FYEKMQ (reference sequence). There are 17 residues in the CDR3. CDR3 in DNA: TGTGCCAGCAGCCCCCGTCGGACTAGCGGGTTTACCTACGAGCAGTACGTC. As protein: CASSPRRTSGFTYEQYV.

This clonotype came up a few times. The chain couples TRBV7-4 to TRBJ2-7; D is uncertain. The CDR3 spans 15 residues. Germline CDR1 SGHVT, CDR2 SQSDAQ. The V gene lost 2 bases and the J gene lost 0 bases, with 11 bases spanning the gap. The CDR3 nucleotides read TGTGCCAGCAGCTTATTAGGTTCAAGCTCCTACGAGCAGTACTTC. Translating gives CASSLLGSSSYEQYF.

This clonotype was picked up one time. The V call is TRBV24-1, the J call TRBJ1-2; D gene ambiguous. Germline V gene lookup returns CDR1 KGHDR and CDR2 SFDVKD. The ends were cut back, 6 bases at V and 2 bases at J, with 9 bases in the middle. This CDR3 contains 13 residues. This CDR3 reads CATSSAYNYGYTF. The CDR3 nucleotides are TGTGCCACCAGTTCCGCCTACAACTATGGCTACACCTTC.

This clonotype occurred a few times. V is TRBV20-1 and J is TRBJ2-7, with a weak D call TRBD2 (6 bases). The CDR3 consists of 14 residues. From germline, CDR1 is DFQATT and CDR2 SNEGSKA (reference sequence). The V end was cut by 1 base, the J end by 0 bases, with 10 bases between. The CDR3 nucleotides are TGCAGTGCTAGAGCCGGCGGGATCTCCTACGAGCAGTACGTC. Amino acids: CSARAGGISYEQYV.